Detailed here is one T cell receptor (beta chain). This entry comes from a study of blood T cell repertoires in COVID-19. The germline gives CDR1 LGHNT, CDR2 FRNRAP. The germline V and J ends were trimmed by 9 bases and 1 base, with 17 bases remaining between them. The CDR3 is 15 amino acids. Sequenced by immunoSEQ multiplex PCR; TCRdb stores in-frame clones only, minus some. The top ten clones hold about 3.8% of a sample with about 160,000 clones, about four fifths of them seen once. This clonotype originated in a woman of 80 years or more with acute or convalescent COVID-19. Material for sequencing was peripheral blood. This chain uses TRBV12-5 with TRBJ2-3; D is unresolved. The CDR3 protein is CASAVAGGRTDTQYF. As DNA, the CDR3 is TGTGCTAGCGCCGTTGCCGGTGGGCGCACAGATACGCAGTATTTT.